This T cell receptor (beta chain) was captured by sequencing in a study of T-cell reconstitution after alpha-beta-depleted transplantation in children. Whole-study results and caveats: The high TCRbeta diversity at day 60 in some patients came from surviving recipient T cells and thymic progenitors. It was newly produced T cells that mostly accounted for T-cell counts and diversity one year after transplant. There were reportedly several hundred expanded graft clones from which alpha-beta T cells came about two months after transplant.

This clonotype appeared many times. What it binds is not known. The CDR3 contains 17 residues. From germline, CDR1 is SGHTA and CDR2 FQGTGA. Trimming took 0 bases from V and 1 from J, leaving 14 bases between them. Preparation of the TCRbeta library used unique molecular identifiers. In TCRdb, the PCR reads were re-called with MiXCR into one record per CDR3 protein. The sample has about 110,000 distinct CDR3 sequences; about 9.3% are singletons. The material was PBMCs, obtained before TCRalphabeta/CD19-depleted stem cell transplant. This sequence was found in a boy between 2 and 10 years old with acute lymphoblastic leukemia, due to receive a stem cell transplant. The chain couples TRBV7-3 to TRBJ2-3; TRBD1 is a possible D gene (6 bases). CDR3 sequence: CASSLTGRKGGTDTQYF. The CDR3 DNA reads TGTGCCAGCAGCTTAACGGGCAGAAAGGGGGGCACAGATACGCAGTATTTT.